This TCR beta chain comes out of a study of T cell repertoires in cytomegalovirus infection. Trimming removed 5 bases from V and 6 bases from J; junction bases left unmatched: 9. This CDR3 contains 14 residues. This clonotype was counted a few times. Antigen: not known. TCRdb itself ran the reads through MiXCR, one entry per CDR3 protein. The sample yields about 700,000 distinct CDR3 sequences, approximately 33% seen once. The V and J genes are TRBV12-3 or TRBV12-4 and TRBJ2-5, with TRBD2 identical over 7 bases. The sequencing here drew on cultured PBMCs, taken from culture after CMV antigen stimulation. The TCR sequence derives from a human donor in good health (CMV status not recorded). Some clones in this sample may be carry-over from other donors' samples. DNA for the CDR3: TGTGCCAGCAGTCCCCCAGGCGGGAGCAAGACCCAGTACTTC. Translated, it gives CASSPPGGSKTQYF.